The 4 T cell receptor beta chains below all came from one sample that was sequenced in a study of blood T cell repertoires in COVID-19. The repertoire was sequenced with immunoSEQ multiplex PCR; TCRdb's copy has only in-frame clones and lacks some. The sample has some 510,000 clones; around 89% are singletons. Sequenced input: PBMCs or T cells enriched from blood (not recorded which). Source of these receptors: a middle-aged woman who had recovered from COVID-19.

The DNA for the CDR3 is TGTGCCAGCAGCGTGGAGGGCTCCCACACAGATACGCAGTATTTT. Its translation is CASSVEGSHTDTQYF. The rearrangement links TRBV27 to TRBJ2-3; D is perhaps TRBD2 (6 bases). The ends were cut back, 6 bases at V and 2 bases at J, with 15 bases in the middle. Germline lookup yields CDR1 MNHEY and CDR2 SMNVEV (reference sequence). The CDR3 covers 15 residues.

The chain couples TRBV4-3 to TRBJ2-2; tentatively, D is TRBD1 (5 bases). Germline lookup yields CDR1 LGHNA and CDR2 YSLEER. The CDR3 consists of 14 residues. V lost 5 bases and J lost 2, with 9 bases in between. Written as DNA, the CDR3 is TGCGCCAGCAGCTTGACAGAAAACACCGGGGAGCTGTTTTTT. It is translated as CASSLTENTGELFF.

The chain uses TRBV14 and TRBJ2-1; 10 positions match TRBD2. After removal of 4 bases from V and 0 bases from J, the junction contained 3 bases not matched to a gene. Germline CDR1 is SGHDN and CDR2 is FVKESK. This CDR3 is 16 amino acids long. This CDR3 reads CASSLASGSSYNEQFF. The CDR3, as DNA: TGTGCCAGCAGCCTAGCTAGCGGGAGCTCCTACAATGAGCAGTTCTTC.

V and J are TRBV6-1 and TRBJ2-3; 7 nucleotides line up with TRBD2. V gave up 3 bases and J gave up 2 bases; unmatched junction bases: 5. Germline loops: CDR1 MNHNS, CDR2 SASEGT. The CDR3 consists of 15 residues. In nucleotides, the CDR3 is TGTGCCAGCAGTGAGTTGGGAGGGACCACAGATACGCAGTATTTT. It specifies CASSELGGTTDTQYF.